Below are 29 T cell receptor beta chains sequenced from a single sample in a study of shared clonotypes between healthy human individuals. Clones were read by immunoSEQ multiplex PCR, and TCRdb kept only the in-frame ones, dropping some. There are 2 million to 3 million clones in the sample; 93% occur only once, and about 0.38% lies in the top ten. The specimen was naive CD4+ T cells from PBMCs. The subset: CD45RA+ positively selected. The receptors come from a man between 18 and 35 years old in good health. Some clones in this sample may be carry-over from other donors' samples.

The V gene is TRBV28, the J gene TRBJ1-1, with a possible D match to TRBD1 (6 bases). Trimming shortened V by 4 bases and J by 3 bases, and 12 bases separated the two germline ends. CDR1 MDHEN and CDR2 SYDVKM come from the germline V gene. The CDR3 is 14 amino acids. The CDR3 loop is CASSYWGADTEAFF. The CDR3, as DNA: TGTGCCAGCAGTTACTGGGGGGCCGACACTGAAGCTTTCTTT.

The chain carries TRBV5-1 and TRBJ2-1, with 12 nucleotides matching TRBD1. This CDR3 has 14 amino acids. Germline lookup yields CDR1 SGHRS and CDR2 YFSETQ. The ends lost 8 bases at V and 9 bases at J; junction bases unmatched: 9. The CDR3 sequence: CASRPGQGAGEQFF. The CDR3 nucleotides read TGCGCCAGTCGACCGGGACAGGGGGCCGGTGAGCAGTTCTTC.

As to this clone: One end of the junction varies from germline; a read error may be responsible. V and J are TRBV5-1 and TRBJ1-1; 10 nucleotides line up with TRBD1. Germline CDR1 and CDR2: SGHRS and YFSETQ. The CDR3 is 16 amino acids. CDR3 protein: CASSLGNQGQGTESFF. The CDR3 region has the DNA TGCGCCAGCAGCTTGGGGAACCAGGGACAGGGGACTGAATCTTTCTTT.

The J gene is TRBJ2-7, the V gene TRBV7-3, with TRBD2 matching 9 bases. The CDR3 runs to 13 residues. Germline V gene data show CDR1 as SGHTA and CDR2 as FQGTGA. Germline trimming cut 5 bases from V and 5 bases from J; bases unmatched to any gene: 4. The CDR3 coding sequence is TGTGCCAGCAGCGTAAGCGGGAGGCACGAGCAGTACTTC. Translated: CASSVSGRHEQYF. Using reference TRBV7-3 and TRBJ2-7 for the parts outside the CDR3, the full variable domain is GAGVSQTPSNKVTEKGKYVELRCDPISGHTALYWYRQSLGQGPEFLIYFQGTGAADDSGLPNDRFFAVRPEGSVSTLKIQRTERGDSAVYLCASSVSGRHEQYFGPGTRLTVT.

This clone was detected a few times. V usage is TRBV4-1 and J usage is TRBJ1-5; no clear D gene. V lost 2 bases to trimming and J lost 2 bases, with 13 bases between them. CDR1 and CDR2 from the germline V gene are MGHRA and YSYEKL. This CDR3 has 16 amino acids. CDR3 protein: CASSQPTPLGNQPQHF. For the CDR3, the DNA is TGCGCCAGCAGCCAACCTACGCCTTTAGGCAATCAGCCCCAGCATTTT.

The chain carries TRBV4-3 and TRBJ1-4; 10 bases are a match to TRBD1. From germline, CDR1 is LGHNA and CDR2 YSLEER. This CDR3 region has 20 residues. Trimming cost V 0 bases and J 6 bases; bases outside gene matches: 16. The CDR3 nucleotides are TGCGCCAGCAGCCAAGATCTAGGACAGGGGGTCCCCCCTGGAGATGAAAAACTGTTTTTT. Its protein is CASSQDLGQGVPPGDEKLFF.

Written as DNA, the CDR3 is TGTGCCAGTAGGATGGGACAGGGGCCGGAAAAACTGTTTTTT. It is translated as CASRMGQGPEKLFF. The J gene is TRBJ1-4, the V gene TRBV19, with 10 bases matching TRBD1. The germline gives CDR1 LNHDA, CDR2 SQIVND (reference sequence). V was pared by 6 bases and J by 8 bases, with 6 bases of the junction left unmatched. CDR3 size: 14 residues.

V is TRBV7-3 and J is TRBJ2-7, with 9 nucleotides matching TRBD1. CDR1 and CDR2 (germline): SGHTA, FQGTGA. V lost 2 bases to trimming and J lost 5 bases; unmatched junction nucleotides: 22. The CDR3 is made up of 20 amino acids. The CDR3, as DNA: TGTGCCAGCAGCTTATTTGGTCGGACAGGGGCCCGGCAGACACCCAACGAGCAGTACTTC. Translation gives CASSLFGRTGARQTPNEQYF.

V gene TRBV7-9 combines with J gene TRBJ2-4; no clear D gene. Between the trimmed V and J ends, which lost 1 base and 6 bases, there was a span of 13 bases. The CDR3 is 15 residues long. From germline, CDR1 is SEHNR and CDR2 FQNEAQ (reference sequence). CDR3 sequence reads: CASSLGELFANIQYF. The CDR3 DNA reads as TGTGCCAGCAGCTTAGGGGAACTGTTTGCAAACATTCAGTACTTC.

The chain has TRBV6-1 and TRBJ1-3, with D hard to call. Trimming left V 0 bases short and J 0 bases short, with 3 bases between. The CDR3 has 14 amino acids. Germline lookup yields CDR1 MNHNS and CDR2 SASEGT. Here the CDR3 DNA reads TGTGCCAGCAGTGAAGCGCTCTCTGGAAACACCATATATTTT. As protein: CASSEALSGNTIYF.

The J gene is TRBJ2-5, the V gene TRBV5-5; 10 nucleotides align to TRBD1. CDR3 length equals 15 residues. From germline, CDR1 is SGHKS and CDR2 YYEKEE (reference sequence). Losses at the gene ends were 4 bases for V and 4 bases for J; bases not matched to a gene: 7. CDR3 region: CASSHDRGLVETQYF. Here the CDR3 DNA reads TGTGCCAGCAGCCACGACAGGGGGCTGGTAGAGACCCAGTACTTC.

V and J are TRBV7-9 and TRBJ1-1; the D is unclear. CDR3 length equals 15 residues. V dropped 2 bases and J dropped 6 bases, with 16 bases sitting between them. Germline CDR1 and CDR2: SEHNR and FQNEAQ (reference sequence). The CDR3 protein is CASSLRPGLRAEAFF. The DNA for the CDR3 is TGTGCCAGCAGCTTAAGGCCCGGCTTGCGGGCTGAAGCTTTCTTT.

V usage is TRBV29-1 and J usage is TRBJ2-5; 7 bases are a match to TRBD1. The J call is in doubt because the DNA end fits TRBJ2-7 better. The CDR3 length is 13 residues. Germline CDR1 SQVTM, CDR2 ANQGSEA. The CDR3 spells CSVADRVSGEQYF. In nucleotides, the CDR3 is TGCAGCGTCGCTGACAGGGTGTCTGGCGAGCAGTACTTC.

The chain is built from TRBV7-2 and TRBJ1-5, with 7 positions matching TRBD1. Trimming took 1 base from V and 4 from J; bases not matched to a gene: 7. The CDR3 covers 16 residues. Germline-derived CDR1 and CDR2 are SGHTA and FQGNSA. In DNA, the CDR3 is TGTGCCAGCAGCTTAGGATGGGGGGACAGTAATCAGCCCCAGCATTTT. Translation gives CASSLGWGDSNQPQHF.

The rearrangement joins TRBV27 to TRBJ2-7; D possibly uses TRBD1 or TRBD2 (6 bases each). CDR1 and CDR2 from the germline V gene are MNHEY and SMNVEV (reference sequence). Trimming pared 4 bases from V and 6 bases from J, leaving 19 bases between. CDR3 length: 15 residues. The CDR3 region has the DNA TGTGCCAGCAGTTCAGGGGAGGCTTATCGGGGCGAGCAGTACTTC. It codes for CASSSGEAYRGEQYF.

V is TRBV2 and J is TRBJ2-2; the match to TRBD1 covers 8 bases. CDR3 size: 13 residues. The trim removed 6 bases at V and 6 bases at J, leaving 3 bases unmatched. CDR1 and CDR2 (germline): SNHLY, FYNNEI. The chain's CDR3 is CASRVTGAGELFF. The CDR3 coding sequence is TGTGCCAGCAGGGTGACAGGGGCCGGGGAGCTGTTTTTT. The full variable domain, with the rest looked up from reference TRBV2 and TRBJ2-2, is EPEVTQTPSHQVTQMGQEVILRCVPISNHLYFYWYRQILGQKVEFLVSFYNNEISEKSEIFDDQFSVERPDGSNFTLKIRSTKLEDSAMYFCASRVTGAGELFFGEGSRLTVL.

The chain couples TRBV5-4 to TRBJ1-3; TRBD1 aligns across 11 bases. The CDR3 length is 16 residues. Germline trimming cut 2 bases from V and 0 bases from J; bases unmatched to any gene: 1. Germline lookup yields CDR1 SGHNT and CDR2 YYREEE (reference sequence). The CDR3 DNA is TGTGCCAGCAGCTTCGGGACAGGGGGCTCTGGAAACACCATATATTTT. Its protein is CASSFGTGGSGNTIYF.

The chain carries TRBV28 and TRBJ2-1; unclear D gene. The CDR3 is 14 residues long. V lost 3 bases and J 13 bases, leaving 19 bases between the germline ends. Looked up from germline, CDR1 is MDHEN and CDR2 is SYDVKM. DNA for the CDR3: TGTGCCAGCAGTTTCTATCTCCGATCAACTGGCCAGTTCTTC. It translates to CASSFYLRSTGQFF.

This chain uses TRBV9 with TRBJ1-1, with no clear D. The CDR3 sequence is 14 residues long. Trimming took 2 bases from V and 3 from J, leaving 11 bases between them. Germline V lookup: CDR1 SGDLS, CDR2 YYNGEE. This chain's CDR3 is CASSVDLDYTEAFF. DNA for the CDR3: TGTGCCAGCAGCGTGGACCTGGATTACACTGAAGCTTTCTTT.

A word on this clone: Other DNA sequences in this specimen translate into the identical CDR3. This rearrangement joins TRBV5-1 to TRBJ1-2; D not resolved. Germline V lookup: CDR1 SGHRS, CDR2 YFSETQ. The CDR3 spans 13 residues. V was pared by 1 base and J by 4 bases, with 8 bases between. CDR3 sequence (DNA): TGCGCCAGCAGCTTGACGGCCACCTATGGCTACACCTTC. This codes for CASSLTATYGYTF.

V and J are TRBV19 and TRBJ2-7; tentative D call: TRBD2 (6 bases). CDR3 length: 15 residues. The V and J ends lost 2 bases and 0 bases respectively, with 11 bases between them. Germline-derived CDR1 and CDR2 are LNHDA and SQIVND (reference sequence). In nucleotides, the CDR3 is TGTGCCAGTAGTATAAAAAGCGGGCCCTCCTACGAGCAGTACTTC. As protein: CASSIKSGPSYEQYF.

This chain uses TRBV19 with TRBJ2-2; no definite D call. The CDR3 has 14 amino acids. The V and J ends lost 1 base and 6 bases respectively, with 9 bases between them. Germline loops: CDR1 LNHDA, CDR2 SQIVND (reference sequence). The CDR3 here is CASSIVRFAGELFF. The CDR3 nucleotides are TGTGCCAGTAGTATAGTCCGGTTCGCCGGGGAGCTGTTTTTT.

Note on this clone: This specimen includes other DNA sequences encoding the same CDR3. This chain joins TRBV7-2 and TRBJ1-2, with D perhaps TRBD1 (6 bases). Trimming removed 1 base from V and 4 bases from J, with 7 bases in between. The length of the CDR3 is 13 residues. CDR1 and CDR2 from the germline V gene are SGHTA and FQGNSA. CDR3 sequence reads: CASSLVQGYGYTF. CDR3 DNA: TGTGCCAGCAGCTTAGTACAGGGCTATGGCTACACCTTC.

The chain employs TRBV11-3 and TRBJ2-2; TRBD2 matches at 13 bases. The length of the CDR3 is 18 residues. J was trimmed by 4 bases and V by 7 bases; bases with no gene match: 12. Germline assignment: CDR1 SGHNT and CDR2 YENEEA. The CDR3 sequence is CASNPGLAGDWGTGELFF. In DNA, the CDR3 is TGTGCCAGCAACCCCGGACTAGCGGGAGATTGGGGCACCGGGGAGCTGTTTTTT.

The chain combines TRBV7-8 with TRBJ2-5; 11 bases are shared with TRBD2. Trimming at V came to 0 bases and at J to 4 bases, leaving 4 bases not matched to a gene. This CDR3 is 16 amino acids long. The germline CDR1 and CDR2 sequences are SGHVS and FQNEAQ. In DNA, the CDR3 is TGTGCCAGCAGCTTAGCGCAAACTAGCGGGAGAGAGACCCAGTACTTC. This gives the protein CASSLAQTSGRETQYF.

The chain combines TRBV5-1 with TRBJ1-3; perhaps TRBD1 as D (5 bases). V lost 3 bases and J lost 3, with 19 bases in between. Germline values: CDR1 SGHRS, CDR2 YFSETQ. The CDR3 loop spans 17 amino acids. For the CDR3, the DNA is TGCGCCAGCAGCTCCGGGAGGCTGACAGACGATGGAAACACCATATATTTT. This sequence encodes CASSSGRLTDDGNTIYF.

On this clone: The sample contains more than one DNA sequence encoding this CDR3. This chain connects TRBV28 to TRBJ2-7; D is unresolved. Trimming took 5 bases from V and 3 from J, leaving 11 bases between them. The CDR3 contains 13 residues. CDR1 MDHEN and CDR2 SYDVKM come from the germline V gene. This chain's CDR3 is CASSITDGYEQYF. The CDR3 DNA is TGTGCCAGCAGTATCACGGACGGCTACGAGCAGTACTTC. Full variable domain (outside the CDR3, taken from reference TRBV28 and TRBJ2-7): DVKVTQSSRYLVKRTGEKVFLECVQDMDHENMFWYRQDPGLGLRLIYFSYDVKMKEKGDIPEGYSVSREKKERFSLILESASTNQTSMYLCASSITDGYEQYFGPGTRLTVT.

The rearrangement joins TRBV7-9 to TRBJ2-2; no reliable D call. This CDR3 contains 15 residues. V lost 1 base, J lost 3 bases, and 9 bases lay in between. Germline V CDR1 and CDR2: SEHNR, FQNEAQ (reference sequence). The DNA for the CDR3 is TGTGCCAGCAGCTTAGGCCGTGTTGACACCGGGGAGCTGTTTTTT. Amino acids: CASSLGRVDTGELFF. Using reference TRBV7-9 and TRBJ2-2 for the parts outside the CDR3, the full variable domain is DTGVSQNPRHKITKRGQNVTFRCDPISEHNRLYWYRQTLGQGPEFLTYFQNEAQLEKSRLLSDRFSAERPKGSFSTLEIQRTEQGDSAMYLCASSLGRVDTGELFFGEGSRLTVL.

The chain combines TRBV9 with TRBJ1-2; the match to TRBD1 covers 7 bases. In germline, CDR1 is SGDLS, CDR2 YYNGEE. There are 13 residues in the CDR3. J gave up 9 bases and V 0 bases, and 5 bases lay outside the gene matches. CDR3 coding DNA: TGTGCCAGCAGCGTAGGGCCAGGGGGGCGCTACACCTTC. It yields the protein CASSVGPGGRYTF.